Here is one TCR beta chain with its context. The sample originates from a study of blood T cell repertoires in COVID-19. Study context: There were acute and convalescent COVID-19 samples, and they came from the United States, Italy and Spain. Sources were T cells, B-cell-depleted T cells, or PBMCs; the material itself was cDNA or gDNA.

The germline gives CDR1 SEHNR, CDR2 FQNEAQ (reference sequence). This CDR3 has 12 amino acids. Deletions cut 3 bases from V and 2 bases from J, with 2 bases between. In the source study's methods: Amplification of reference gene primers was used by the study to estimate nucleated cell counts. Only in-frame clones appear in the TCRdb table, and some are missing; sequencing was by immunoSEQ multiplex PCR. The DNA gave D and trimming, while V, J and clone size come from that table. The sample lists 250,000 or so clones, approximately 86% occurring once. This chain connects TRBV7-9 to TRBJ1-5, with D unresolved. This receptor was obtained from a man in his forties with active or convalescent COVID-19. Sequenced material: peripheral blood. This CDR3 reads CASSFGNQPQHF. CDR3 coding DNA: TGTGCCAGCAGCTTCGGCAATCAGCCCCAGCATTTT.